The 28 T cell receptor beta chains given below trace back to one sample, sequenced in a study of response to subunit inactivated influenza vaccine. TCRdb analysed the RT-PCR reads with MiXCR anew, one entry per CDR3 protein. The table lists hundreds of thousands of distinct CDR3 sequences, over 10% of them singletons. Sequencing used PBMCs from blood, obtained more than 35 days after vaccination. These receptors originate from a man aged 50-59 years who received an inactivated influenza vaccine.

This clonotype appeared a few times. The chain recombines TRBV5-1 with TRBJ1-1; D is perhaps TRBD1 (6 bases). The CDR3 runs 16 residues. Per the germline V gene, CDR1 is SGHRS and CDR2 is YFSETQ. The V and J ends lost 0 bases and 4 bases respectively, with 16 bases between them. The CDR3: CASSLDRDLFTTEAFF. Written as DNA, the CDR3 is TGCGCCAGCAGCTTGGACAGGGACCTATTCACCACTGAAGCTTTCTTT.

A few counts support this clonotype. The CDR3 sequence: CASSPGGGGRSEQYF. In DNA, the CDR3 is TGTGCCAGCAGCCCGGGTGGGGGCGGGCGATCGGAGCAGTACTTC. V and J are TRBV7-2 and TRBJ2-7; a possible D gene is TRBD1 (6 bases). Germline V gene lookup returns CDR1 SGHTA and CDR2 FQGNSA. This CDR3 region has 15 residues. V shed 5 bases and J shed 7 bases, with 21 bases lying between them.

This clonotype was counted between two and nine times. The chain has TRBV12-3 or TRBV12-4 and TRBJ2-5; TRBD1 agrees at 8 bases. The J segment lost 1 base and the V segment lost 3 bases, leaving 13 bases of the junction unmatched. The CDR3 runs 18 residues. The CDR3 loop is CASSFPDREVRPQETQYF. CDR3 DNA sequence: TGTGCCAGCAGTTTCCCGGACAGGGAGGTCAGGCCCCAAGAGACCCAGTACTTC.

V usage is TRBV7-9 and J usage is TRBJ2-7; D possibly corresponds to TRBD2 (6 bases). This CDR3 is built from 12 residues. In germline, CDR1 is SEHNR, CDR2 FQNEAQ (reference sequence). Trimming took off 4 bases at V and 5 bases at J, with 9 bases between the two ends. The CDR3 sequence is CASSSGGNEQYF. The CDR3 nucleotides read TGTGCCAGCAGCTCCGGGGGAAACGAGCAGTACTTC.

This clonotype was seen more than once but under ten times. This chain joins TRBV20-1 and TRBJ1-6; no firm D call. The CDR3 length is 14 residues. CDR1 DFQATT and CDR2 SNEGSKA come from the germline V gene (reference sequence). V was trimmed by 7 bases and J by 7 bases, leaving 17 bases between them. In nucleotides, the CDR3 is TGCAGTGGACGAATCGGGCCGTCCAATTCACCCCTCCACTTT. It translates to CSGRIGPSNSPLHF.

The CDR3 DNA reads TGTGCCAGCTCCTGGGGCAGTTCGAACACTGAAGCTTTCTTT. This translates into CASSWGSSNTEAFF. The V gene is TRBV7-2, the J gene TRBJ1-1, with D possibly being TRBD1 (5 bases). Trimming took 8 bases from V and 1 from J, leaving 14 bases between them. This CDR3 is 14 amino acids long. The germline gives CDR1 SGHTA, CDR2 FQGNSA.

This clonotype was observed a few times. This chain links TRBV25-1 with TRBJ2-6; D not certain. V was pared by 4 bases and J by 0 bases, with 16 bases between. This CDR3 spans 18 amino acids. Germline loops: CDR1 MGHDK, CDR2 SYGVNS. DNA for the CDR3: TGTGCCAGCAGTGGGCAGTTCCTTTACACCTCTGGGGCCAACGTCCTGACTTTC. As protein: CASSGQFLYTSGANVLTF.

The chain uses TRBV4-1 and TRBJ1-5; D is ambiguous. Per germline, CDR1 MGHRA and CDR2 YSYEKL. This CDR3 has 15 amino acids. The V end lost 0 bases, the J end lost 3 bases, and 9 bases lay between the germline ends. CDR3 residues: CASSQDDLSNQPQHF. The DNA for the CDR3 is TGCGCCAGCAGCCAAGACGACTTGTCCAATCAGCCCCAGCATTTT.

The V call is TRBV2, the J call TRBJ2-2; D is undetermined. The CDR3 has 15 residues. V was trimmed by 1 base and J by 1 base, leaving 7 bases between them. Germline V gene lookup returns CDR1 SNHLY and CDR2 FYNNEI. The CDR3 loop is CASSEGLENTGELFF. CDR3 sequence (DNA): TGTGCCAGCAGTGAAGGTCTGGAGAACACCGGGGAGCTGTTTTTT.

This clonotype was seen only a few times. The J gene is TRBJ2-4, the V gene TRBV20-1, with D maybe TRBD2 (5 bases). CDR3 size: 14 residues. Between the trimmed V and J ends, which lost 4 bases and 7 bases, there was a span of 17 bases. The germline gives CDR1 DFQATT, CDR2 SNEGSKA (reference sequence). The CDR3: CSATLGSGRNIQYF. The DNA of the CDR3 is TGCAGTGCTACCCTGGGCAGCGGTAGGAACATTCAGTACTTC.

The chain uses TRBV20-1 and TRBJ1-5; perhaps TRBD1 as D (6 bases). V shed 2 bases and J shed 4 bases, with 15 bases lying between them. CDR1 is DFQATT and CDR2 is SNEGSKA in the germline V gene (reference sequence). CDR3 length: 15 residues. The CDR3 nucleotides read TGCAGTGCTAGAAGGTCCGGACAGCAGAATCAGCCCCAGCATTTT. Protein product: CSARRSGQQNQPQHF.

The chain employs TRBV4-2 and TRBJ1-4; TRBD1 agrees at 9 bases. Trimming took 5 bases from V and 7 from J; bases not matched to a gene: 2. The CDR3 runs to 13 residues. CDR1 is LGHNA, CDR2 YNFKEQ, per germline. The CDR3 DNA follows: TGTGCCAGCAGCGAGGACAGGGGTGAAAAACTGTTTTTT. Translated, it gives CASSEDRGEKLFF.

In nucleotides, the CDR3 is TGTGCCAGCGGCCCGGGCAGGATCTCCTACGAGCAGTACTTC. Residues: CASGPGRISYEQYF. This rearrangement joins TRBV9 to TRBJ2-7; no reliable D call. Per germline, CDR1 SGDLS and CDR2 YYNGEE. CDR3 length: 14 amino acids. The V end was cut by 7 bases, the J end by 0 bases, with 14 bases between.

CDR3 DNA sequence: TGTGCCATCAGTGGAGGGCTGTACGACGAGCAGTACTTC. Translated, it gives CAISGGLYDEQYF. The rearrangement joins TRBV10-3 to TRBJ2-7, with TRBD2 as a possible D gene (5 bases). Deletions cut 4 bases from V and 5 bases from J, with 12 bases between. CDR3 length equals 13 residues. Germline V gene data show CDR1 as ENHRY and CDR2 as SYGVKD.

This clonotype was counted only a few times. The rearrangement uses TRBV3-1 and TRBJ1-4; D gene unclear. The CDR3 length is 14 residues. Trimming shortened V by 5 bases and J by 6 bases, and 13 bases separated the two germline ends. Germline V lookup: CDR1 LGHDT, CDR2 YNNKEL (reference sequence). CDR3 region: CASSDWVLDEKLFF. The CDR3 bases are TGTGCCAGCAGCGATTGGGTTCTAGATGAAAAACTGTTTTTT.

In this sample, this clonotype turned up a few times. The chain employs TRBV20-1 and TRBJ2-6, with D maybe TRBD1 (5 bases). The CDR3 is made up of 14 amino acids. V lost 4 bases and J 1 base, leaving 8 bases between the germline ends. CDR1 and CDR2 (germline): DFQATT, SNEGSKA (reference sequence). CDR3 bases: TGCAGTGCTATTCAGGGTTCTGGGGCCAACGTCCTGACTTTC. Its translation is CSAIQGSGANVLTF.

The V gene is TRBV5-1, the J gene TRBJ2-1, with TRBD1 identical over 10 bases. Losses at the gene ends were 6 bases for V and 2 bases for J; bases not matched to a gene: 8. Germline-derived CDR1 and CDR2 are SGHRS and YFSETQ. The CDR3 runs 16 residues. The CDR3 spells CASTFRTGGAYNEQFF. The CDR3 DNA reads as TGCGCCAGCACCTTCCGGACAGGGGGGGCCTACAATGAGCAGTTCTTC.

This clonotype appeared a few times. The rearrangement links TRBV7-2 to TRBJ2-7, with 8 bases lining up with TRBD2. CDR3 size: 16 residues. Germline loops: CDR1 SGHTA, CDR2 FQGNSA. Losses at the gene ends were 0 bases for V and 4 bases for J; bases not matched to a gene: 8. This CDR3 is CASSLAASGGPYEQYF. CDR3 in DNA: TGTGCCAGCAGCTTAGCGGCGTCGGGGGGGCCGTACGAGCAGTACTTC.

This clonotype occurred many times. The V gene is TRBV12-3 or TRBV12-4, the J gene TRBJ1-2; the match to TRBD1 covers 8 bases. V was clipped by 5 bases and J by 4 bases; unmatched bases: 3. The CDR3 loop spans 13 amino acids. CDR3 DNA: TGTGCCAGCAGTGGACAGGGTCTCTATGGCTACACCTTC. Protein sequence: CASSGQGLYGYTF.

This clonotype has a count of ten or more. The CDR3 bases are TGCAGCGTTGAAGAGTATAGGCGCTCCTACAATGAGCAGTTCTTC. This sequence encodes CSVEEYRRSYNEQFF. This chain links TRBV29-1 with TRBJ2-1; D uncertain. V lost 0 bases, J lost 0 bases, and 9 bases lay in between. Germline V gene sequence: CDR1 SQVTM, CDR2 ANQGSEA. The CDR3 spans 15 residues.

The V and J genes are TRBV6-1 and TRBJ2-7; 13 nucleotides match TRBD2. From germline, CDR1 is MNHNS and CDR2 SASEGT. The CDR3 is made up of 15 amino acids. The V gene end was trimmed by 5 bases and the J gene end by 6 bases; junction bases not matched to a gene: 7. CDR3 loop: CASSSTSGRAGEQYF. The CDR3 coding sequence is TGTGCCAGCAGTAGCACTAGCGGGAGGGCCGGCGAGCAGTACTTC.

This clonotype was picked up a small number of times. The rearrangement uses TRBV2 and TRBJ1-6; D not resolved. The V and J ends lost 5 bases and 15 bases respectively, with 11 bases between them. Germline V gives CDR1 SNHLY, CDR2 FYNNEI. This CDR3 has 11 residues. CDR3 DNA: TGTGCCAGCAGTCTTGGGCTGGACCTCCACTTT. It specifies CASSLGLDLHF.

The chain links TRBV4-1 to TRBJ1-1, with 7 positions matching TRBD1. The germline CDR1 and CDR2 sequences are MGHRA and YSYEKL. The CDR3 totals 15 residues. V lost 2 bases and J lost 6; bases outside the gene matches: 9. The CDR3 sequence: CASSQLGRGRPEAFF. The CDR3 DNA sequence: TGCGCCAGCAGCCAACTTGGGAGGGGGCGGCCTGAAGCTTTCTTT.

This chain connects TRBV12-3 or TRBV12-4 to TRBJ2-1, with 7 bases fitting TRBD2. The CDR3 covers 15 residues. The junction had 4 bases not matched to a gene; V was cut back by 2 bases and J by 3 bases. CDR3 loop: CASSLWRGNYNEQFF. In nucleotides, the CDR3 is TGTGCCAGCAGTTTATGGCGGGGGAACTACAATGAGCAGTTCTTC.

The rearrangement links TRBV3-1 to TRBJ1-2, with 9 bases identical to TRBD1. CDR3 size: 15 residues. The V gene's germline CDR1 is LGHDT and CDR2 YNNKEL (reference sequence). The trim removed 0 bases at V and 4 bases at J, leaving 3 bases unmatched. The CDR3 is CASSQDGQGSYGYTF. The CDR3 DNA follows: TGTGCCAGCAGCCAAGATGGACAGGGGAGCTATGGCTACACCTTC.

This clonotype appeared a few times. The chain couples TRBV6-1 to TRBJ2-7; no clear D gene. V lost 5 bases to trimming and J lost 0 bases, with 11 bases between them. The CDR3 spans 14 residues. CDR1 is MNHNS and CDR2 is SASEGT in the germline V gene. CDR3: CASSKYSTSYEQYF. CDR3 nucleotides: TGTGCCAGCAGTAAATACAGTACCTCCTACGAGCAGTACTTC.

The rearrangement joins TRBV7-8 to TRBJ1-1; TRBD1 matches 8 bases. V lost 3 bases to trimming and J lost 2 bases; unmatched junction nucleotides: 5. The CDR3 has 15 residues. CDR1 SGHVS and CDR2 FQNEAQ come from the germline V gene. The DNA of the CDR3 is TGTGCCAGCAGCTTCCTGGACAGGGTCAACACTGAAGCTTTCTTT. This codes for CASSFLDRVNTEAFF.

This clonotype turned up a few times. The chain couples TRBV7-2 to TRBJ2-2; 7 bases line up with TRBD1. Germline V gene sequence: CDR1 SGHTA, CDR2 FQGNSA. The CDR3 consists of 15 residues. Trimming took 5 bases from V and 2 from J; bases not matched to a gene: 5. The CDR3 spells CASSQDRVNTGELFF. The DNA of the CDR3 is TGTGCCAGCAGCCAAGACAGGGTCAACACCGGGGAGCTGTTTTTT.